This record looks at one TCR beta chain sequence and its context. The source of the sample is a study of blood T cells in healthy people across ages. Peripheral blood, about 9.3 milliliters per donor, was collected. Isolation yielded PBMCs, at least 7 million per sample, in every case. Through a sample-barcoded 5' primer and a J-beta primer mix, a second PCR was run for 7 to 11 cycles. A template-switch adaptor containing 12 random nucleotides labeled each cDNA molecule. TCRdb reprocessed the 5' RACE reads with MiXCR, giving one entry per CDR3 protein. The sample includes some 1,500,000 distinct CDR3 sequences, approximately 43% of them seen just once. The CDR3 has 16 amino acids. Germline loops: CDR1 MGHDK, CDR2 SYGVNS. Trimming removed 0 bases from V and 13 bases from J, with 22 bases in between.

The TCR sequence derives from a young woman in good health. What was sequenced was blood. J is TRBJ2-4 and V is TRBV25-1; tentative D call: TRBD2 (5 bases). CDR3 amino acids: CASSEYPGTSYNEQYF. CDR3 bases: TGTGCCAGCAGTGAATACCCGGGAACTTCGTACAATGAGCAGTACTTC.